The clone carrying this T cell receptor beta chain has only a few counts. Antigen: not known. This sample is drawn from a study of blood T cells in healthy people across ages. The use of a sample-barcoded 5' primer and a J-beta primer mix characterized a second PCR of roughly 6 to 12 cycles. In TCRdb, the 5' RACE reads were re-called with MiXCR into one record per CDR3 protein. There are hundreds of thousands of distinct CDR3 sequences in the sample; about 42% occur only once, and under 25% lies in the top ten. The CDR3 spans 15 residues. Per the germline V gene, CDR1 is DFQATT and CDR2 is SNEGSKA (reference sequence). V lost 5 bases to trimming and J lost 9 bases; unmatched junction nucleotides: 13. General study findings and limits: Investigators treated diversity estimates from one million T cells as underestimates.

The TCR comes from a woman aged 55-69 years in good health. The chain employs TRBV20-1 and TRBJ2-1, with 10 bases identical to TRBD2. The sample taken for sequencing was blood. CDR3 in DNA: TGCAGTGCTCGAAAGGCAAGCGGGAGGGGGGGTGAGCAGTTCTTC. Amino acid sequence: CSARKASGRGGEQFF.